These 2 T cell receptor beta chains originate from one sample sequenced in a study of blood T cell repertoires in COVID-19. The repertoire was sequenced with immunoSEQ multiplex PCR; TCRdb's copy has only in-frame clones and lacks some. Of 210,000 or so clones detected, 75% to 85% appear once; the ten largest clones hold 7.4%. Sequencing was done on a sample of PBMCs or T cells enriched from blood (not recorded which). The receptors stem from a woman in her thirties or forties with acute COVID-19.

The CDR3 loop is CASRGTSTYNSPLHF. CDR3 sequence (DNA): TGTGCCAGCAGGGGGACTTCAACCTATAATTCACCCCTCCACTTT. The rearrangement uses TRBV6-6 and TRBJ1-6; tentatively, D is TRBD1 (5 bases). V lost 6 bases, J lost 2 bases, and 11 bases lay in between. CDR3 size: 15 residues. CDR1 is MNHNY and CDR2 is SVGAGI in the germline V gene (reference sequence).

The rearrangement joins TRBV4-2 to TRBJ2-3; 7 nucleotides align to TRBD2. The length of the CDR3 is 17 residues. Germline V gene lookup returns CDR1 LGHNA and CDR2 YNFKEQ. J gave up 1 base and V 1 base, and 8 bases lay outside the gene matches. The CDR3 loop is CASSQVKDGGGTDTQYF. For the CDR3, the DNA is TGTGCCAGCAGCCAAGTTAAAGATGGGGGGGGCACAGATACGCAGTATTTT.